This TCR beta chain was captured in a study of technical replicates of blood from several donors (dated by TCRdb to the late 2010s). The CDR3, cysteine through phenylalanine, is 16 amino acids long. Only CDR3 DNA is held: 48 bases, read in frame from base 1. The germline V gene (reference sequence) sets CDR1 to LNHDA and CDR2 to SQIVND. Unmatched junction bases come to 7, with V trimmed by 5 bases and J by 3 bases. With respect to this clone: This clone's antigen is unknown. Base qualities are not provided; no much larger clone lies one nucleotide away.

Libraries were prepared through the immunoSEQ multiplex PCR assay. Imported from immuneACCESS, the table was reduced by TCRdb to in-frame sequences with V and J called. These copies leave out some clones; in studies compared against another copy, an unresolved V gene accounts for under half, and the cause of the remainder is not known. Within this sample are about 97,000 clones, with roughly 95% of them counted one time only. Of the sample, 0.2% to 0.25% falls within the top ten clones. The source is a human donor in good health. Here the chain combines TRBV19 and TRBJ2-7; the junction holds 13 bases that match TRBD2. The sequenced sample consisted of T cells isolated from PBMCs. The CDR3 region has the sequence CASSPGTSGIIYEQYF. The DNA reads as follows: TGTGCCAGTAGTCCCGGGACTAGCGGGATAATCTACGAGCAGTACTTC.